These 6 T cell receptor beta chains were all obtained from the same sample, sequenced in a study of response to subunit inactivated influenza vaccine. TCRdb re-called the RT-PCR reads with MiXCR, one entry per CDR3 protein. The data contain a few hundred thousand distinct CDR3 sequences, around a fifth of them seen just once; the ten biggest clones take up about a tenth. The source was PBMCs from blood, collected approximately 22 months after vaccination. The receptors were sampled from a man aged 50 to 75 who received an inactivated influenza vaccine.

In nucleotides, the CDR3 is TGTGCCTGGAGTGTACAGGGAGATCAGCCCCAGCATTTT. It translates to CAWSVQGDQPQHF. This chain joins TRBV30 and TRBJ1-5; D is possibly TRBD1 (6 bases). V shed 0 bases and J shed 5 bases, with 8 bases lying between them. This CDR3 region has 13 residues. Germline loops: CDR1 GTSNPN, CDR2 SVGIG (reference sequence).

This clonotype showed up just a few times. This chain connects TRBV20-1 to TRBJ1-1, with D tentatively TRBD1 (5 bases). V was shortened by 3 bases and J by 2 bases, with 13 bases between the two germline ends. The CDR3 is 14 residues long. Germline CDR1 is DFQATT and CDR2 is SNEGSKA (reference sequence). This CDR3 is CSARAGGGNTEAFF. DNA for the CDR3: TGCAGTGCTAGGGCCGGGGGTGGAAACACTGAAGCTTTCTTT.

This clonotype occurred a few times. V usage is TRBV5-1 and J usage is TRBJ2-3; D not certain. Deletions cut 2 bases from V and 2 bases from J, with 9 bases between. The germline V gene has CDR1 SGHRS and CDR2 YFSETQ. CDR3 length: 14 residues. CDR3 sequence: CASSLQLPTDTQYF. DNA for the CDR3: TGCGCCAGCAGCTTACAGCTACCCACAGATACGCAGTATTTT.

The chain is built from TRBV5-1 and TRBJ2-3; D possibly matches TRBD1 or TRBD2 (6 bases each). Germline V gives CDR1 SGHRS, CDR2 YFSETQ. The ends were cut back, 0 bases at V and 2 bases at J, with 10 bases in the middle. The CDR3 spans 15 residues. DNA of the CDR3: TGCGCCAGCAGCTTGGCGGGGGCCCCCACAGATACGCAGTATTTT. It codes for CASSLAGAPTDTQYF.

V is TRBV20-1 and J is TRBJ2-3; no reliable D call. The ends were cut back, 4 bases at V and 0 bases at J, with 11 bases in the middle. There are 14 residues in the CDR3. Germline CDR1 is DFQATT and CDR2 is SNEGSKA (reference sequence). The CDR3 is CSANDGGSTDTQYF. CDR3 nucleotides: TGCAGTGCTAACGATGGTGGTAGCACAGATACGCAGTATTTT.

This clonotype was counted a few times. The genes are TRBV20-1 and TRBJ1-2, with D unclear. This CDR3 comprises 15 residues. Germline CDR1 DFQATT, CDR2 SNEGSKA (reference sequence). Trimming took off 3 bases at V and 1 base at J, with 15 bases between the two ends. Here the CDR3 DNA reads TGCAGTGCTAGTTTGCAGGCCCGCCTTAACTATGGCTACACCTTC. Its protein product is CSASLQARLNYGYTF.